This T cell receptor beta chain was documented in a study of T cells in localized non-small cell lung cancer. Comments on this clone: Its target is unknown.

Whole-study findings and limits: Heterogeneity is still possible, as just one tumor region was sequenced.

CDR1 is SGHRS and CDR2 is YFSETQ in the germline V gene. Germline trimming cut 3 bases from V and 7 bases from J; bases unmatched to any gene: 7. The CDR3 is made up of 15 amino acids. TCRdb's table, derived via immunoSEQ multiplex PCR, lists solely in-frame clones and lacks some. Of tens of thousands of clones in the sample, roughly 87% were seen once. The sample consisted of peripheral blood, taken before any cancer treatment. This sequence was found in a man aged 35 to 69 with stage I squamous cell lung carcinoma. This rearrangement joins TRBV5-1 to TRBJ1-6, with 7 bases lining up with TRBD1. For the CDR3, the DNA is TGCGCCAGCAGCTCGTGGGACAGTCTGAATTCACCCCTCCACTTT. Translated: CASSSWDSLNSPLHF.